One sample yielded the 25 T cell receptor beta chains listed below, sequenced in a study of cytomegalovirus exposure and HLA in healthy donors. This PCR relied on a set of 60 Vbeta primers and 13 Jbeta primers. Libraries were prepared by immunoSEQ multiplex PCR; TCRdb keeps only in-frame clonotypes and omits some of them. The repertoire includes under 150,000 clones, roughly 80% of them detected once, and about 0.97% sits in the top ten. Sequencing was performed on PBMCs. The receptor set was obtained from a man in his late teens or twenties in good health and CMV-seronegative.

In nucleotides, the CDR3 is TGTGCCAGCAGCTTAGGACAGGGGGATTCTTACGAGCAGTACTTC. Residues: CASSLGQGDSYEQYF. The chain recombines TRBV7-6 with TRBJ2-7, with TRBD1 matching 9 bases. CDR1 and CDR2 (germline): SGHVS, FNYEAQ. This CDR3 comprises 15 residues. V was pared by 1 base and J by 4 bases, with 5 bases of the junction left unmatched.

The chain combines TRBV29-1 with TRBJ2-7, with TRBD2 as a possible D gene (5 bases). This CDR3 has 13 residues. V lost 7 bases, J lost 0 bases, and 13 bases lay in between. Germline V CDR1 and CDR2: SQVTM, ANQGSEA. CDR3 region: CSAWTGSSYEQYF. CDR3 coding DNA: TGCAGCGCTTGGACGGGGAGCTCCTACGAGCAGTACTTC.

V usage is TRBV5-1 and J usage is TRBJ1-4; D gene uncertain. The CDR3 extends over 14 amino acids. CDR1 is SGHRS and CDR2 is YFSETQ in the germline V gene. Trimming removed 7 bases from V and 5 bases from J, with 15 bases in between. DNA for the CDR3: TGCGCCAGCTCCCGTGGGCAGTCGAATGAAAAACTGTTTTTT. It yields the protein CASSRGQSNEKLFF. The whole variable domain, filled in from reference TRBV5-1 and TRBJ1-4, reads KAGVTQTPRYLIKTRGQQVTLSCSPISGHRSVSWYQQTPGQGLQFLFEYFSETQRNKGNFPGRFSGRQFSNSRSEMNVSTLELGDSALYLCASSRGQSNEKLFFGSGTQLSVL.

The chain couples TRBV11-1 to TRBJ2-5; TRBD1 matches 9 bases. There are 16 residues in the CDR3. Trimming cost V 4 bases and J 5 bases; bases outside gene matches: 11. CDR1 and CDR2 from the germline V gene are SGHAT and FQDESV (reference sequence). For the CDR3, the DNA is TGTGCCAGCAGCTCCCAACAGGGGGCGAGGGGGGAGACCCAGTACTTC. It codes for CASSSQQGARGETQYF. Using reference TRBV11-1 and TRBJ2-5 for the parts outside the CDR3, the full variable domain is EAEVAQSPRYKITEKSQAVAFWCDPISGHATLYWYRQILGQGPELLVQFQDESVVDDSQLPKDRFSAERLKGVDSTLKIQPAELGDSAMYLCASSSQQGARGETQYFGPGTRLLVL.

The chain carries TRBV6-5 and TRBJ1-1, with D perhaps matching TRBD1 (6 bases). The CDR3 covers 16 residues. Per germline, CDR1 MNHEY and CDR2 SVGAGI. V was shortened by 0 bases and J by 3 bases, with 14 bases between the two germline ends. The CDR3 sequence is CASSYSGGGEYTEAFF. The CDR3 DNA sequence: TGTGCCAGCAGTTACTCCGGGGGGGGCGAGTACACTGAAGCTTTCTTT.

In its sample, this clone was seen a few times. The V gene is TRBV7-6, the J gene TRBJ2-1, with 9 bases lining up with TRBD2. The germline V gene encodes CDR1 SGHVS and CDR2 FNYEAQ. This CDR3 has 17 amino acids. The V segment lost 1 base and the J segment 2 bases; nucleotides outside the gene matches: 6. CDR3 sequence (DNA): TGTGCCAGCAGCTTAGGATCTAGCGGGGACCCCTACAATGAGCAGTTCTTC. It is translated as CASSLGSSGDPYNEQFF. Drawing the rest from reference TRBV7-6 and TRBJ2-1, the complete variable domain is GAGVSQSPRYKVTKRGQDVALRCDPISGHVSLYWYRQALGQGPEFLTYFNYEAQQDKSGLPNDRFSAERPEGSISTLTIQRTEQRDSAMYRCASSLGSSGDPYNEQFFGPGTRLTVL.

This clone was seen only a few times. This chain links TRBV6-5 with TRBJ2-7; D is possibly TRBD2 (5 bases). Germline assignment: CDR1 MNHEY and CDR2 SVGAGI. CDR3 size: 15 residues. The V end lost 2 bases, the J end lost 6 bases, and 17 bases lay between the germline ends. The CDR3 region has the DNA TGTGCCAGCAGTTACCCCCACGGAGGAGGTAGCGAGCAGTACTTC. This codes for CASSYPHGGGSEQYF.

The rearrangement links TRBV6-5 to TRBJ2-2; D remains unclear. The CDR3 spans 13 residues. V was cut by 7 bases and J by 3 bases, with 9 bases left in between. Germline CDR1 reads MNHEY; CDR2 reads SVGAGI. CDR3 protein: CASIVPDTGELFF. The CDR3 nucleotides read TGTGCCAGCATCGTCCCGGACACCGGGGAGCTGTTTTTT.

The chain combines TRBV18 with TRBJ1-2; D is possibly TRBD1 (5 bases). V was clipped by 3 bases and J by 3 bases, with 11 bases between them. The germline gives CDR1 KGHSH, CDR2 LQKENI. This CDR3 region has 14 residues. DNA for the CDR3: TGTGCCAGCTCACCCGGCGGGACGGACTATGGCTACACCTTC. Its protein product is CASSPGGTDYGYTF. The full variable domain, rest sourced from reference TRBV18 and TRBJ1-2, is NAGVMQNPRHLVRRRGQEARLRCSPMKGHSHVYWYRQLPEEGLKFMVYLQKENIIDESGMPKERFSAEFPKEGPSILRIQQVVRGDSAAYFCASSPGGTDYGYTFGSGTRLTVV.

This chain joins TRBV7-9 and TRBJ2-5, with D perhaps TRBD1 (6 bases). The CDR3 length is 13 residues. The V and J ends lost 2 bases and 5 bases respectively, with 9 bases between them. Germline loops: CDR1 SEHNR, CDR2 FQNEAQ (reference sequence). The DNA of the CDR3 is TGTGCCAGCAGCTTACAGGGGCGGGAGACCCAGTACTTC. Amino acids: CASSLQGRETQYF.

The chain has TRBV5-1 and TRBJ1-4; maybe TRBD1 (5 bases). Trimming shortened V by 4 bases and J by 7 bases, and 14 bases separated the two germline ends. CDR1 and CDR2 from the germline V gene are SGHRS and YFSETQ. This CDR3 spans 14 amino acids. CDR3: CASSTRGGGEKLFF. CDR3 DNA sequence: TGCGCCAGCAGCACCCGGGGGGGTGGTGAAAAACTGTTTTTT.

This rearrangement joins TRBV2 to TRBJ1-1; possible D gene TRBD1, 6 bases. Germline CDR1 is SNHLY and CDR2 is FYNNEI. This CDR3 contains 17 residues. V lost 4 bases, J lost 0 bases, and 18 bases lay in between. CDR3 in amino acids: CASSGVGGAFLNTEAFF. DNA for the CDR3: TGTGCCAGCAGTGGGGTCGGGGGGGCTTTTCTGAACACTGAAGCTTTCTTT. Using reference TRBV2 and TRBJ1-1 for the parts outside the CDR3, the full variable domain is EPEVTQTPSHQVTQMGQEVILRCVPISNHLYFYWYRQILGQKVEFLVSFYNNEISEKSEIFDDQFSVERPDGSNFTLKIRSTKLEDSAMYFCASSGVGGAFLNTEAFFGQGTRLTVV.

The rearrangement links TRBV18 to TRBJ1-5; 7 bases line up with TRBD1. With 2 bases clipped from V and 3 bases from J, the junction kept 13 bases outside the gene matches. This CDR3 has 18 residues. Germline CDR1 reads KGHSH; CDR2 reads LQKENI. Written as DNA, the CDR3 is TGTGCCAGCTCACCAAGGGGGCAGGGGCAGGGTTTCAATCAGCCCCAGCATTTT. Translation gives CASSPRGQGQGFNQPQHF.

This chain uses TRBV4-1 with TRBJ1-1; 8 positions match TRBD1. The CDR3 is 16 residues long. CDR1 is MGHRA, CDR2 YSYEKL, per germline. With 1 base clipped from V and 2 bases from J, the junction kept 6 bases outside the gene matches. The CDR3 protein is CASSQAGTGRNTEAFF. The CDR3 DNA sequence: TGCGCCAGCAGCCAAGCGGGGACAGGTCGTAACACTGAAGCTTTCTTT.

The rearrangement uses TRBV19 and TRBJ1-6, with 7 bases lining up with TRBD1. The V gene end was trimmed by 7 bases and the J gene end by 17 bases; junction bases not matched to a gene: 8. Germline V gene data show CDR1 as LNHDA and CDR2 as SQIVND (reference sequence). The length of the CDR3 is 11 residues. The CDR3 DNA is TGTGCCAGTAAATTAGGACAGGCCGTCCACTTT. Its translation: CASKLGQAVHF.

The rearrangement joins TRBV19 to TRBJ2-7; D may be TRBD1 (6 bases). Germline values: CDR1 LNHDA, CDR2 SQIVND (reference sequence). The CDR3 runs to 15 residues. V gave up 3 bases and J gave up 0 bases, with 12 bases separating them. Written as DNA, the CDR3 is TGTGCCAGTAGTATGGGGGCAGGGCACTCCTACGAGCAGTACTTC. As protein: CASSMGAGHSYEQYF.

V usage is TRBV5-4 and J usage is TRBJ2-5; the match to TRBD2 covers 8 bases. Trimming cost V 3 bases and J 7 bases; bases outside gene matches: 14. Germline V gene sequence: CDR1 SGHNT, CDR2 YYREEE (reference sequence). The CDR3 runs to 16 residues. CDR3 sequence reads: CASSSAVGGGQGTQYF. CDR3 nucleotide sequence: TGTGCCAGCAGCTCGGCCGTGGGCGGGGGGCAGGGGACCCAGTACTTC.

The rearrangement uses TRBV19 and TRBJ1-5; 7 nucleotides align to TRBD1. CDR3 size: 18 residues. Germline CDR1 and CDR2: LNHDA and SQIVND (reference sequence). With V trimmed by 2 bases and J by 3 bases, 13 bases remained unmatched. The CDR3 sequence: CASSITPGGDSFNQPQHF. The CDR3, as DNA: TGTGCCAGTAGTATAACCCCGGGTGGGGACAGCTTCAATCAGCCCCAGCATTTT.

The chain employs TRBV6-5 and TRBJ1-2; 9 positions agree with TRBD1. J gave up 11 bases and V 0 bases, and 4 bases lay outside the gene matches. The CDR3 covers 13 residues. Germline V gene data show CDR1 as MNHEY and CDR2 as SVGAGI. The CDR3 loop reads CASSYSTGGRYTF. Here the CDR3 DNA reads TGTGCCAGCAGTTACTCGACAGGGGGAAGGTACACCTTC.

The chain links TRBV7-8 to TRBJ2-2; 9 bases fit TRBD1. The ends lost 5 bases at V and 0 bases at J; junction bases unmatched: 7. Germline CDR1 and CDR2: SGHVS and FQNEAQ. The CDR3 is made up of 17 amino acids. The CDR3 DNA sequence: TGTGCCAGCAGCAATCCGGGACAGGGTGCGAACACCGGGGAGCTGTTTTTT. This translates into CASSNPGQGANTGELFF.

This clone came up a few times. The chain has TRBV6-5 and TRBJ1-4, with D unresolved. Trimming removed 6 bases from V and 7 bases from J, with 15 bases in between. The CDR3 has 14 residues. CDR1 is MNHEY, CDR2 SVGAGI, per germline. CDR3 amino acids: CASSNPRRSEKLFF. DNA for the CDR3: TGTGCCAGCAGCAACCCCCGGAGGAGTGAAAAACTGTTTTTT.

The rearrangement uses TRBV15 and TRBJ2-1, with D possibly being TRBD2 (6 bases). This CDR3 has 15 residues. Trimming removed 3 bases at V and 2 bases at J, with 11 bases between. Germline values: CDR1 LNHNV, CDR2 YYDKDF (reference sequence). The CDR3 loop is CATSRRRGAYNEQFF. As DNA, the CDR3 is TGTGCCACCAGCAGGAGGAGGGGCGCCTACAATGAGCAGTTCTTC.

CDR3 region: CASTDRGVTEAFF. The CDR3 DNA follows: TGTGCCAGCACCGACAGGGGAGTCACTGAAGCTTTCTTT. The chain links TRBV28 to TRBJ1-1; 8 positions agree with TRBD1. There are 13 residues in the CDR3. The trim removed 7 bases at V and 4 bases at J, leaving 5 bases unmatched. Looked up from germline, CDR1 is MDHEN and CDR2 is SYDVKM. Based on the CDR3 plus reference TRBV28 and TRBJ1-1, the full variable domain is DVKVTQSSRYLVKRTGEKVFLECVQDMDHENMFWYRQDPGLGLRLIYFSYDVKMKEKGDIPEGYSVSREKKERFSLILESASTNQTSMYLCASTDRGVTEAFFGQGTRLTVV.

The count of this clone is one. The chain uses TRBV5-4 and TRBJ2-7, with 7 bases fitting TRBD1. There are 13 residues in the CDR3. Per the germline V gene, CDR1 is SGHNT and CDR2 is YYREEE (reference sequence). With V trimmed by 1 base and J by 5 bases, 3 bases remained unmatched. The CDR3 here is CASSLNRGNEQYF. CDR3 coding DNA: TGTGCCAGCAGCTTGAACAGGGGCAACGAGCAGTACTTC.

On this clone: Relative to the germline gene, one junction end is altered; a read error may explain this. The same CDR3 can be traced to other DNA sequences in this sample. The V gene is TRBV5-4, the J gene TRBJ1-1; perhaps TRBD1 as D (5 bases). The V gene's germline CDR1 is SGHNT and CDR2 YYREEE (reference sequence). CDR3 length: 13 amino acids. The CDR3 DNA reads TGTGCCAGCAGCTTACGACAGAACACTGAGGCTTTCTTT. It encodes CASSLRQNTEAFF.